The source of this T cell receptor (beta chain) is a study of T cells in Graves' hyperthyroidism and ophthalmopathy. Study details: Initial diagnosis, before any treatment, was when peripheral blood was collected. General study points: A median roughly 6.6 months before onset, the model predicted ophthalmopathy. Ophthalmopathy was distinguished from stable hyperthyroidism by 13 V-J signatures.

The authors took PBMCs from 7.5 to 10 ml fresh peripheral blood. Regions amplified from RNA transcripts were the TCR beta CDR3 regions. The HTBI primer set was used in a first-round RT-PCR of the TCR CDR3. TCRdb ran MiXCR on the multiplex PCR reads and lists one entry per CDR3 protein. The sample lists roughly 400,000 distinct CDR3 sequences, around 14% occurring once. Germline CDR1 GTSNPN, CDR2 SVGIG (reference sequence). CDR3 length equals 12 residues. This clonotype appeared a few times. Its antigen is unidentified. Sequencing was done on a sample of blood. The sequence was collected from a woman aged 18 to 35 with Graves' hyperthyroidism that later progressed to Graves' ophthalmopathy. The V call is TRBV30, the J call TRBJ2-5; weak D call: TRBD2 (6 bases). The assigned J gene may be wrong: the sequence end matches TRBJ2-1 better. CDR3 nucleotide sequence: TGTGCCTGGAGCTCCCCGGGCGGGACCCAGTTCTTC. Its protein product is CAWSSPGGTQFF.